A selection of T cell receptor beta chains follows, all from one sample in a study of T cell responses to AZD1222 COVID-19 vaccine. Using immunoSEQ multiplex PCR, the repertoire was profiled, and TCRdb retains in-frame clones only, with some absent. Among 120,000 to 150,000 clones listed, more than 70% were seen once. Here the sequenced sample was peripheral blood, taken on day 0 of MenACWY control vaccination. These receptors originate from an adult in good health. CDR3s include the opening cysteine and the closing phenylalanine or tryptophan. The D gene is left open where the match is weak. The size of a clone is reported for some rows only, either as once, few or many, or as a class for expanded clones.

V gene	D gene	clone size	J gene	CDR3 DNA	CDR3 protein
TRBV5-1	TRBD2	-	TRBJ2-1	TGCGCCAGCAGCTTGGTCCTTCTAGGCGGGAGGGATTACAATGAGCAGTTCTTC	CASSLVLLGGRDYNEQFF
TRBV29-1	-	-	TRBJ2-1	TGCAGCGTTGTAGGGAATTACAATGAGCAGTTCTTC	CSVVGNYNEQFF
TRBV18	TRBD1	few	TRBJ2-3	TGTGCCAGCTCACCACCGTCAGGGGGCACGGCAGATACGCAGTATTTT	CASSPPSGGTADTQYF
TRBV7-7	TRBD2	-	TRBJ2-1	TGTGCTAGCAGCCAGGGGCCTAGCGGGAACAATGAGCAGTTCTTC	CASSQGPSGNNEQFF
TRBV3-1/TRBV3-2	-	-	TRBJ2-2	TGTGCCAGCAGCCAAGATTGGGGGCCGGGACGGCGGATCACCGGGGAGCTGTTTTTT	CASSQDWGPGRRITGELFF
TRBV19	-	-	TRBJ2-1	TGTGCCAGTAGTATAGAGCCTAGGAGCAATGAGCAGTTCTTC	CASSIEPRSNEQFF
TRBV19	TRBD1	-	TRBJ2-7	TGTGCCAGTAGTGCGCGGGACAGGGGGGCCCACGAGCAGTACTTC	CASSARDRGAHEQYF
TRBV30	TRBD1	-	TRBJ2-5	TGTGCCTGGACCCCGGGACAGGATCTCCAAGAGACCCAGTACTTC	CAWTPGQDLQETQYF
TRBV29-1	-	-	TRBJ2-5	TGCAGCGTTGGTCCCAGGGAAGAGACCCAGTACTTC	CSVGPREETQYF
TRBV4-3	-	-	TRBJ1-2	TGCGCCAGCAGCCAACCGGACGGGACCTTGGGCTACACCTTC	CASSQPDGTLGYTF
TRBV27	TRBD1	-	TRBJ2-6	TGTGCCAGCAGCTCCCGGACAGGGGGCAGGGGGGCCAACGTCCTGACTTTC	CASSSRTGGRGANVLTF
TRBV5-6	-	once	TRBJ1-4	TGTGCCAGCAGCTTTATTGGGACGGGGAGTGAAAAACTGTTTTTT	CASSFIGTGSEKLFF
TRBV29-1	-	-	TRBJ2-1	TGCAGCGTGGATCGGGTTCTGGTTTACAATGAGCAGTTCTTC	CSVDRVLVYNEQFF
TRBV6-6	-	-	TRBJ2-7	TGTGCCAGCAGTCAAAGCAGGGCCAACTGGCCTTTATACGAGCAGTACTTC	CASSQSRANWPLYEQYF